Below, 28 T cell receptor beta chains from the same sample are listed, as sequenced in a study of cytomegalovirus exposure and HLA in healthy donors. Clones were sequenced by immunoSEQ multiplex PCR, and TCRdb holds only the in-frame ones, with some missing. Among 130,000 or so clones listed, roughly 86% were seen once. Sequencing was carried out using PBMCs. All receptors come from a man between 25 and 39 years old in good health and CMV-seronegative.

CDR3 coding DNA: TGTGCCAGCAGCCTACAGGGGGCGGGTGGAGGCGAAAAACTGTTTTTT. As protein: CASSLQGAGGGEKLFF. The chain has TRBV14 and TRBJ1-4; TRBD1 aligns across 9 bases. Germline CDR1 is SGHDN and CDR2 is FVKESK. This CDR3 is built from 16 residues. The V gene end was trimmed by 4 bases and the J gene end by 8 bases; junction bases not matched to a gene: 11.

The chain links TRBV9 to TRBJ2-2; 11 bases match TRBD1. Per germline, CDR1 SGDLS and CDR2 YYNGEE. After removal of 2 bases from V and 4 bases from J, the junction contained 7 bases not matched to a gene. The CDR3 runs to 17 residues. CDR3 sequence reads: CASSVRGQGVTTGELFF. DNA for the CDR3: TGTGCCAGCAGCGTCAGGGGACAGGGGGTCACCACCGGGGAGCTGTTTTTT.

The CDR3 nucleotides read TGTGCCAGCAGCTTAGTAGGCAGCCAGGATCTCTCTGGAAACACCATATATTTT. Its protein product is CASSLVGSQDLSGNTIYF. V and J are TRBV7-6 and TRBJ1-3, with D unresolved. The CDR3 length is 18 residues. Germline V CDR1 and CDR2: SGHVS, FNYEAQ. Between the trimmed V and J ends, which lost 1 base and 0 bases, there was a span of 16 bases.

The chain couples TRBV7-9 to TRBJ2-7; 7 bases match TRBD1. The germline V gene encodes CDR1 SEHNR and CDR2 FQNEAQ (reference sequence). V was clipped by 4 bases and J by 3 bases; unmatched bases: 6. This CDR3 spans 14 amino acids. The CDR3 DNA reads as TGTGCCAGCAGCTCTTGGACAGGCGACTACGAGCAGTACTTC. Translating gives CASSSWTGDYEQYF.

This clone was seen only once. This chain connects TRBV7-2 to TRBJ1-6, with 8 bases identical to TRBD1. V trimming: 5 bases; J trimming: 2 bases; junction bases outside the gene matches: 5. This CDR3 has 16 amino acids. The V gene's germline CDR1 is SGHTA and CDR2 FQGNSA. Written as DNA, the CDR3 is TGTGCCAGCAGCAGAGGGACAGGCCCCTATAATTCACCCCTCCACTTT. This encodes CASSRGTGPYNSPLHF.

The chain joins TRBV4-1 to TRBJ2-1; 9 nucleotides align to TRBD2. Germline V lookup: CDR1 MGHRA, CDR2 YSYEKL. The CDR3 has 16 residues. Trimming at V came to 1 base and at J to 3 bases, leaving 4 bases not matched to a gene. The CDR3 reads CASSQVSGGRYNEQFF. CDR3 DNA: TGCGCCAGCAGCCAAGTCAGCGGGGGGCGCTACAATGAGCAGTTCTTC.

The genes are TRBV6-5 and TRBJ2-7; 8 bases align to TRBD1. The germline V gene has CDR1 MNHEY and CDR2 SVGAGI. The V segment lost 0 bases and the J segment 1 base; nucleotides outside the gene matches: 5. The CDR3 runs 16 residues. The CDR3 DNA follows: TGTGCCAGCAGTTACTCGCGGACAGGGATGTCCTACGAGCAGTACTTC. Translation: CASSYSRTGMSYEQYF.

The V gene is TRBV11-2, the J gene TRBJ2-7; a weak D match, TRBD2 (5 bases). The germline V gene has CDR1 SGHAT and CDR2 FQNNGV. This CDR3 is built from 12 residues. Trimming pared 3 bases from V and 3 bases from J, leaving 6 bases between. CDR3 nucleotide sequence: TGTGCCAGCAGCTTTGGGAGCTACGAGCAGTACTTC. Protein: CASSFGSYEQYF.

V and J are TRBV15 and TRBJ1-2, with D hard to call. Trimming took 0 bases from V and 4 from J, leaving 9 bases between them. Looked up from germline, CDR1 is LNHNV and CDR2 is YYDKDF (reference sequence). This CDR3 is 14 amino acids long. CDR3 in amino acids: CATSRDNSPYGYTF. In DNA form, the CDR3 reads TGTGCCACCAGCAGAGATAACAGCCCCTATGGCTACACCTTC.

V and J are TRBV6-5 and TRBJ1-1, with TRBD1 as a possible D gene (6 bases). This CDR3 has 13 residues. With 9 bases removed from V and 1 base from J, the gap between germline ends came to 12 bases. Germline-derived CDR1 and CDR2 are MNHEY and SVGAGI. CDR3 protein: CASTQGRNTEAFF. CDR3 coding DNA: TGTGCCAGTACGCAGGGGCGGAACACTGAAGCTTTCTTT.

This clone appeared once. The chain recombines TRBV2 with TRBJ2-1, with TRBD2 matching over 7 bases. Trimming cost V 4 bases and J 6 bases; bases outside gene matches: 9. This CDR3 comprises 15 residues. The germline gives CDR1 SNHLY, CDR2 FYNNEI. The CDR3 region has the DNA TGTGCCAGCAGTGGTGAGCGGGGTATGTTCAATGAGCAGTTCTTC. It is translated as CASSGERGMFNEQFF.

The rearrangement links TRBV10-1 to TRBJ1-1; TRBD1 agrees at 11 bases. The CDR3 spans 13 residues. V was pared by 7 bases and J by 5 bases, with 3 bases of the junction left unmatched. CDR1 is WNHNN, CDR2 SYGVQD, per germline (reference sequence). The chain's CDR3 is CASTDRGRTEAFF. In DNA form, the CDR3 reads TGCGCCAGCACGGACAGGGGGCGAACTGAAGCTTTCTTT.

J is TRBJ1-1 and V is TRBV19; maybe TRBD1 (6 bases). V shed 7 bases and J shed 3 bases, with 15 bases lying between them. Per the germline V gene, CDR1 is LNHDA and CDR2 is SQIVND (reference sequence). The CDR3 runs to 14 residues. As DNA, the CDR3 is TGTGCCAGTATCGACGGTGGGGGCGACACTGAAGCTTTCTTT. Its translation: CASIDGGGDTEAFF.

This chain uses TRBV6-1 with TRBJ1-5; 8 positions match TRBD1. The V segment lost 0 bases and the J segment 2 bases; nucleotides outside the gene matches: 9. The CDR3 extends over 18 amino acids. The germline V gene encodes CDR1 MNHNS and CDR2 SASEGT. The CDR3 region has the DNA TGTGCCAGCAGTGAAGCGTTACCGCCAGGGGGCCGCAATCAGCCCCAGCATTTT. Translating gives CASSEALPPGGRNQPQHF.

This chain's CDR3 is CASSLAGNSYEQYF. The CDR3 bases are TGTGCCAGCAGCTTAGCTGGCAACTCCTACGAGCAGTACTTC. The chain carries TRBV7-2 and TRBJ2-7, with no clear D. This CDR3 comprises 14 residues. CDR1 SGHTA and CDR2 FQGNSA come from the germline V gene. V dropped 0 bases and J dropped 0 bases, with 6 bases sitting between them.

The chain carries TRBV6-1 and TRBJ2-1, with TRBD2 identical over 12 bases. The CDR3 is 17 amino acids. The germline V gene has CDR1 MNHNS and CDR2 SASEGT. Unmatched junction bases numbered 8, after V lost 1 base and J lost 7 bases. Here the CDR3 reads CASSEGPGLAGLNEQFF. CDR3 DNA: TGTGCCAGCAGTGAAGGGCCCGGACTAGCGGGGTTAAATGAGCAGTTCTTC.

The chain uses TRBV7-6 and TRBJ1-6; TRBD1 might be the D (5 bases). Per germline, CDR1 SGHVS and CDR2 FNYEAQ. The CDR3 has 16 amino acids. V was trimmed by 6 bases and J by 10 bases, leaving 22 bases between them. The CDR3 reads CASRRSGDPGGSPLHF. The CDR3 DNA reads TGTGCCAGCAGGCGCTCGGGGGACCCCGGCGGGTCACCCCTCCACTTT.

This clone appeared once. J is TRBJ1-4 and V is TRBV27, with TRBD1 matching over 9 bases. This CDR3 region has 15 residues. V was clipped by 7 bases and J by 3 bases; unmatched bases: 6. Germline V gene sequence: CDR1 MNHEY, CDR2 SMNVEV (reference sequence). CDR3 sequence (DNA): TGTGCCAGCAATACAGGGGGCCTTGCTAATGAAAAACTGTTTTTT. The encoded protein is CASNTGGLANEKLFF.

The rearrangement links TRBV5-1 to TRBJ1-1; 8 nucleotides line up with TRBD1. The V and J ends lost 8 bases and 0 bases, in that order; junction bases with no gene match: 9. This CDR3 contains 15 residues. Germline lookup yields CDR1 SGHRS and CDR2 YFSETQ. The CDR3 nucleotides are TGCGCCAGTACCTTGCAGGGGGCCATGAACACTGAAGCTTTCTTT. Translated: CASTLQGAMNTEAFF.

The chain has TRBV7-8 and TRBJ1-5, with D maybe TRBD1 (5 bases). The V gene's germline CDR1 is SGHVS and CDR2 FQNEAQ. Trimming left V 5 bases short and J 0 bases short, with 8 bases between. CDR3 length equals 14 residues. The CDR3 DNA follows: TGTGCCAGCAGCCAGACAGTTAGCAATCAGCCCCAGCATTTT. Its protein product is CASSQTVSNQPQHF.

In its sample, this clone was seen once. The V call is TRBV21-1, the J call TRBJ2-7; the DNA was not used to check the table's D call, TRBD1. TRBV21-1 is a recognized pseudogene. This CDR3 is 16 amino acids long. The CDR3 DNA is TGTGCCAGCAGCAAAGTTAGGTTACAGGGCCTCCACGAGCAGTACTTC. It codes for CASSKVRLQGLHEQYF.

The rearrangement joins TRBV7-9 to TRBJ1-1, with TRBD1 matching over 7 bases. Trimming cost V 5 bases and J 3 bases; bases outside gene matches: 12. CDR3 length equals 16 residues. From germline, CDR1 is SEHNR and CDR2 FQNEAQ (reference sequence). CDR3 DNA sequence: TGTGCCAGCAGCATAACAGGGGCCCGTAGAGACACTGAAGCTTTCTTT. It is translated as CASSITGARRDTEAFF.

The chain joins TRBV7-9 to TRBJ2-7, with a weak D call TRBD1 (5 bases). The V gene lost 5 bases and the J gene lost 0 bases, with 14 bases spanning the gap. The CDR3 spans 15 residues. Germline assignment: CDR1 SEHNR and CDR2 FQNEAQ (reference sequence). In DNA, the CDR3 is TGTGCCAGCAGCCCCCCGGTGGACAACTCCTACGAGCAGTACTTC. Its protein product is CASSPPVDNSYEQYF.

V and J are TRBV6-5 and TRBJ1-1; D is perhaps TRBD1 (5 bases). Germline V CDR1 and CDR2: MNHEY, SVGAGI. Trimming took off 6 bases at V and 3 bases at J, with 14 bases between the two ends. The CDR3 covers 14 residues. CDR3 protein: CASRPYDRDTEAFF. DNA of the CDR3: TGTGCCAGCAGGCCTTACGACAGAGACACTGAAGCTTTCTTT.

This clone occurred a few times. The CDR3 DNA reads TGTGCCAGCAGCAACAGGGTTCGTGGACCTTACGAGCAGTACTTC. Amino acids: CASSNRVRGPYEQYF. This chain connects TRBV11-2 to TRBJ2-7; tentatively, D is TRBD1 (6 bases). There are 15 residues in the CDR3. The germline gives CDR1 SGHAT, CDR2 FQNNGV. Trimming pared 5 bases from V and 4 bases from J, leaving 18 bases between. The full variable domain, rest sourced from reference TRBV11-2 and TRBJ2-7, is EAGVAQSPRYKIIEKRQSVAFWCNPISGHATLYWYQQILGQGPKLLIQFQNNGVVDDSQLPKDRFSAERLKGVDSTLKIQPAKLEDSAVYLCASSNRVRGPYEQYFGPGTRLTVT.

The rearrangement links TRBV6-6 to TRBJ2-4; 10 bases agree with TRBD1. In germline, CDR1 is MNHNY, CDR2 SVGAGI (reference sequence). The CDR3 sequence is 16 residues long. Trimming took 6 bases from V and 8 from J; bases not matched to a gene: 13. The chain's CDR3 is CASSSGTGDKEDIQYF. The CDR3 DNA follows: TGTGCCAGCAGCTCCGGGACAGGGGATAAGGAGGACATTCAGTACTTC.

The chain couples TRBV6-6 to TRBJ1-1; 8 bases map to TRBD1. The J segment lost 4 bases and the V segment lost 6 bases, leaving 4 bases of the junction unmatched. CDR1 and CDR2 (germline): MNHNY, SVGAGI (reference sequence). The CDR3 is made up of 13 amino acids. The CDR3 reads CASRGQVGTEAFF. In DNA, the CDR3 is TGTGCCAGCAGGGGACAGGTGGGCACTGAAGCTTTCTTT.

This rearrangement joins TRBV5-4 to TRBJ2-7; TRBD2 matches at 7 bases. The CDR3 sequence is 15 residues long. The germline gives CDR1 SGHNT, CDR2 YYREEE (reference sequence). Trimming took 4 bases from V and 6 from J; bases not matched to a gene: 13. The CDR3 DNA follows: TGTGCCAGCAGCCCCTCGGGGGGATCTAAAAGCGAGCAGTACTTC. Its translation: CASSPSGGSKSEQYF.